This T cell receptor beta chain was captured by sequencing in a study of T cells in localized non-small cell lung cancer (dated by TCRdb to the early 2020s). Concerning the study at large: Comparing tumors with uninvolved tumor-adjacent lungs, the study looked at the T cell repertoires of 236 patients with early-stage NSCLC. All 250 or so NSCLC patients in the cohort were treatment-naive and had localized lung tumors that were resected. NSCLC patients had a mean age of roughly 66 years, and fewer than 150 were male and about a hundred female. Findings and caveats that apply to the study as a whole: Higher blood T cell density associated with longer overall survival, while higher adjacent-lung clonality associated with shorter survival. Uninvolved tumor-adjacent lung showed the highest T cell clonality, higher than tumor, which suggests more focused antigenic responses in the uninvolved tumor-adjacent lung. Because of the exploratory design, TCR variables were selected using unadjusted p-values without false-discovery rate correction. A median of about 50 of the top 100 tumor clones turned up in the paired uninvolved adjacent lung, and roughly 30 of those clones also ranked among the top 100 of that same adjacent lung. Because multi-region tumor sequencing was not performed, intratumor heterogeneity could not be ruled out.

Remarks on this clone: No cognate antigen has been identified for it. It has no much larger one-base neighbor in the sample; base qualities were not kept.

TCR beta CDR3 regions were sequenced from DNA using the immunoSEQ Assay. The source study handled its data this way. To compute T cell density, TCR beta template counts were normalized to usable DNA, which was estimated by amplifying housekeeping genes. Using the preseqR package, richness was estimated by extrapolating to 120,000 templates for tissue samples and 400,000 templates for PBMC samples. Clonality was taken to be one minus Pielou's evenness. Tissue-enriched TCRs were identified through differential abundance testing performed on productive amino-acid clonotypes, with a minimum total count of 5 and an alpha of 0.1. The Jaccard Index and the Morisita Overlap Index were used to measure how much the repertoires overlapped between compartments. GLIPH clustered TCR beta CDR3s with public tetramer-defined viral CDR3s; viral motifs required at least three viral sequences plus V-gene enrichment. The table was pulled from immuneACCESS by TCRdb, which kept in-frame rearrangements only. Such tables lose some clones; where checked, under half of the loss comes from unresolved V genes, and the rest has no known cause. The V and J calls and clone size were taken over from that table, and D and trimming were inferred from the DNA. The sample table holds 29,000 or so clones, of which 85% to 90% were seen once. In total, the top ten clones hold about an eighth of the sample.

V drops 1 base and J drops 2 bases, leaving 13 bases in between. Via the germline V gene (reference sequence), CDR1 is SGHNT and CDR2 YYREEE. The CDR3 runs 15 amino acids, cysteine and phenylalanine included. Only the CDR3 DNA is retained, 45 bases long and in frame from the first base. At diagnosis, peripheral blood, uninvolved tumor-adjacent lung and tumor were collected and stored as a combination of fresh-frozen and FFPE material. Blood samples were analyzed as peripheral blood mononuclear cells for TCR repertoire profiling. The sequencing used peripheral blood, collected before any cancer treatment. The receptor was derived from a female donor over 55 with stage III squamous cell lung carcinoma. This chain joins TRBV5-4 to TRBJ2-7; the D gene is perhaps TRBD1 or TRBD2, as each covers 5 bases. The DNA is TGTGCCAGCAGCTTGTTGGGGGTCTTGACCTACGAGCAGTACTTC. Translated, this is CASSLLGVLTYEQYF.